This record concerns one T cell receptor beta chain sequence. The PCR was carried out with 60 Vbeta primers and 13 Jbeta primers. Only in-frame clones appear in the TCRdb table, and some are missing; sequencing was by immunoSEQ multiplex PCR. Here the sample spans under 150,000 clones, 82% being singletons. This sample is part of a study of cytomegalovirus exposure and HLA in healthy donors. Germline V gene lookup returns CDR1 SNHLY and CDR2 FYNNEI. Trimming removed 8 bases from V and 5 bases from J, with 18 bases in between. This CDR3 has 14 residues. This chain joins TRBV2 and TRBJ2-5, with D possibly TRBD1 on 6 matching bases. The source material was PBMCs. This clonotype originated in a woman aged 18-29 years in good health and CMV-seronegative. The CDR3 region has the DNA TGTGCCAGCGGGCTTCGGCGGACAGTCGAGACCCAGTACTTC. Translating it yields CASGLRRTVETQYF.